Here is one TCR beta chain with its context. What it binds is unknown. Looked up from germline, CDR1 is SGHRS and CDR2 is YFSETQ. Between the trimmed V and J ends, which lost 5 bases and 6 bases, there was a span of 14 bases. The CDR3 extends over 13 amino acids. CDR3 and TCR beta VDJ profiling relied on a genomic DNA template. TCRdb itself ran the reads through MiXCR, one entry per CDR3 protein. The table has fewer than 200,000 distinct CDR3 sequences, around 60% seen once. The sample is drawn from a study of CD8+CD57+ T cells in acquired aplastic anemia. Across the study: Mean DNA quantity obtained from sorted CD4+ and CD8+ cells was 2.5 to 4 ug. CD4+ cells from healthy donors averaged around 9.9 million reads.

Study-wide results and limits: Researchers report that twenty-nine CD8+ CDR3 sequences appeared in both patients and controls. Any difference that existed in CD8+ Simpson's diversity between patients and controls was not significant.

The sequence was collected from a human donor in good health. The chain has TRBV5-1 and TRBJ1-2; TRBD1 is a possible D gene (6 bases). Specimen: sorted CD4+, CD8+, or CD8+CD57+ T cells (not recorded which) from PBMCs. CDR3 amino acids: CASRMDRLDGYTF. In DNA form, the CDR3 reads TGCGCCAGCAGAATGGACAGACTTGATGGCTACACCTTC.